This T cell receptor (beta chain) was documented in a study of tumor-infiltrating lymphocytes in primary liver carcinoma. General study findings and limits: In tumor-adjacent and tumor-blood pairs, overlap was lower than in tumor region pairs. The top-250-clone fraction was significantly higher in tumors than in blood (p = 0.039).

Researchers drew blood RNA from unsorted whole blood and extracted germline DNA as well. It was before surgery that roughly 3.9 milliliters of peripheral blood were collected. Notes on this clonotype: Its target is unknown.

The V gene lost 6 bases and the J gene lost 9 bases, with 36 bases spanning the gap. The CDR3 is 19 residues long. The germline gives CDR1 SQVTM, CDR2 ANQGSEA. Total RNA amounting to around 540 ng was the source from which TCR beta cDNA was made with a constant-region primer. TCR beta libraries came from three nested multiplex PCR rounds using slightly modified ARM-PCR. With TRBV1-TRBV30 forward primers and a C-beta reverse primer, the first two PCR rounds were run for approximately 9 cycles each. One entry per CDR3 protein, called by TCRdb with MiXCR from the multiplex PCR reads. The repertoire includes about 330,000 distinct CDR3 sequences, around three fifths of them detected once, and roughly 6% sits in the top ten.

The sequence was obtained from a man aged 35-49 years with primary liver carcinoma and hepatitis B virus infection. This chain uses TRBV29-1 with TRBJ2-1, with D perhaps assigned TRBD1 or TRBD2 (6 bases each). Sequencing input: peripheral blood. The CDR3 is CSVELEGPGVGRRGIEQFF. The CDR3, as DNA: TGCAGCGTAGAGCTAGAAGGGCCAGGGGTTGGGAGGCGCGGGATTGAGCAGTTCTTC.